This passage covers 19 T cell receptor beta chains from one sample sequenced in a study of Ad26.COV2.S vaccination and SARS-CoV-2 variants. Sequenced by immunoSEQ multiplex PCR; TCRdb stores in-frame clones only, minus some. The top ten hold about 13% of the sample, which has some 520,000 clones, 87% seen once. The treatment: some 20 received Ad26.COV2.S at low or high dose, single or two shots; roughly five received placebo; per-sample allocation not given. Material that was analyzed had been drawn on day 63 after the first vaccine or placebo injection. The specimen comprised peripheral blood, sampled in a trial of Ad26.COV2.S vaccine versus placebo. All receptors come from a person aged 18 to 59 who received the Ad26.COV2.S COVID-19 vaccine or a placebo.

The chain's CDR3 is CASSLMAGGGIDTQYF. The CDR3 DNA reads as TGTGCCAGCAGCTTAATGGCGGGAGGAGGAATAGATACGCAGTATTTT. The rearrangement uses TRBV7-6 and TRBJ2-3; 8 bases are a match to TRBD2. V lost 2 bases and J lost 5; bases outside the gene matches: 9. Germline V gene lookup returns CDR1 SGHVS and CDR2 FNYEAQ. CDR3 length: 16 residues.

The chain employs TRBV6-2 or TRBV6-3 and TRBJ1-5; the match to TRBD1 covers 10 bases. Germline loops: CDR1 MNHEY, CDR2 SVGEGT. After removal of 2 bases from V and 7 bases from J, the junction contained 2 bases not matched to a gene. This CDR3 spans 14 amino acids. The CDR3 nucleotides are TGTGCCAGCAGTTACCCGGGACAGGGGCAGCCCCAGCATTTT. It yields the protein CASSYPGQGQPQHF.

The genes are TRBV7-2 and TRBJ1-2; the D is unclear. The CDR3 has 14 residues. With 3 bases removed from V and 4 bases from J, the gap between germline ends came to 12 bases. Germline CDR1 and CDR2: SGHTA and FQGNSA. DNA of the CDR3: TGTGCCAGCAGCTTGGGTGGGGTATCCTATGGCTACACCTTC. Protein product: CASSLGGVSYGYTF.

The rearrangement links TRBV2 to TRBJ1-1; D unresolved. The V end was cut by 6 bases, the J end by 0 bases, with 11 bases between. This CDR3 has 14 residues. Germline CDR1 is SNHLY and CDR2 is FYNNEI. CDR3 nucleotide sequence: TGTGCCAGCAGGTCGGGATTGATGAACACTGAAGCTTTCTTT. The encoded protein is CASRSGLMNTEAFF.

The chain employs TRBV29-1 and TRBJ2-2, with 12 bases identical to TRBD1. V was pared by 6 bases and J by 3 bases, with 14 bases of the junction left unmatched. This CDR3 is 18 amino acids long. CDR1 and CDR2 from the germline V gene are SQVTM and ANQGSEA. As DNA, the CDR3 is TGCAGCGTGACCGGGACAGGGGGCTCGCGGGACCACACCGGGGAGCTGTTTTTT. Protein product: CSVTGTGGSRDHTGELFF.

The chain combines TRBV3-1 (or the pseudogene TRBV3-2) with TRBJ2-1; TRBD2 agrees at 13 bases. The CDR3 totals 17 residues. V gave up 4 bases and J gave up 8 bases; unmatched junction bases: 11. Germline V gene data show CDR1 as LGHDT and CDR2 as YNNKEL (reference sequence). CDR3 sequence: CASSPTAPGLAGHEQFF. The CDR3, as DNA: TGTGCCAGCAGCCCTACCGCCCCGGGACTAGCGGGGCATGAGCAGTTCTTC.

This sequence joins TRBV12-3 or TRBV12-4 and TRBJ1-1; D is unresolved. The germline V and J ends were trimmed by 6 bases and 0 bases, with 8 bases remaining between them. The length of the CDR3 is 13 residues. CDR3 residues: CASRRTVNTEAFF. The CDR3, as DNA: TGTGCCAGCAGGCGTACAGTGAACACTGAAGCTTTCTTT.

This clone was found many times. The rearrangement joins TRBV10-3 to TRBJ2-7, with 8 bases aligning to TRBD2. The CDR3 sequence is 15 residues long. J gave up 5 bases and V 10 bases, and 16 bases lay outside the gene matches. Germline lookup yields CDR1 ENHRY and CDR2 SYGVKD. The CDR3 coding sequence is TGTGCCACCGGGGGGGTAGCGGGTAAAAATCACGAGCAGTACTTC. Amino acids: CATGGVAGKNHEQYF.

The chain uses TRBV20-1 and TRBJ2-1; D is ambiguous. This CDR3 region has 14 residues. Germline assignment: CDR1 DFQATT and CDR2 SNEGSKA (reference sequence). V dropped 3 bases and J dropped 0 bases, with 9 bases sitting between them. DNA for the CDR3: TGCAGTGCTAGTAAGCAGAGCTCCTACAATGAGCAGTTCTTC. It specifies CSASKQSSYNEQFF.

The chain has TRBV10-3 and TRBJ1-6; D possibly corresponds to TRBD1 (6 bases). The V gene's germline CDR1 is ENHRY and CDR2 SYGVKD. The CDR3 covers 13 residues. V was shortened by 6 bases and J by 7 bases, with 10 bases between the two germline ends. The CDR3 here is CAIRDSANSPLHF. DNA of the CDR3: TGTGCCATCAGGGACAGTGCCAATTCACCCCTCCACTTT.

This clone was seen only a few times. J is TRBJ2-7 and V is TRBV7-3; 13 positions match TRBD2. CDR3 length: 15 amino acids. Germline assignment: CDR1 SGHTA and CDR2 FQGTGA. The V and J ends lost 0 bases and 7 bases, in that order; junction bases with no gene match: 3. CDR3 sequence reads: CASSLTGLAGLEQYF. The CDR3, as DNA: TGTGCCAGCAGCTTAACGGGACTAGCGGGGCTTGAGCAGTACTTC. The full variable domain, completed using reference TRBV7-3 and TRBJ2-7, is GAGVSQTPSNKVTEKGKYVELRCDPISGHTALYWYRQSLGQGPEFLIYFQGTGAADDSGLPNDRFFAVRPEGSVSTLKIQRTERGDSAVYLCASSLTGLAGLEQYFGPGTRLTVT.

The rearrangement uses TRBV7-3 and TRBJ2-1, with TRBD2 identical over 11 bases. Trimming removed 5 bases from V and 7 bases from J; junction bases left unmatched: 10. The CDR3 has 16 amino acids. CDR1 and CDR2 from the germline V gene are SGHTA and FQGTGA. The CDR3 region has the DNA TGTGCCAGCAGCCCTCAGTGGACTAGCGGGTCTAATGAGCAGTTCTTC. Its translation is CASSPQWTSGSNEQFF.

The sample holds a few counts of this clone. One end of the junction is discordant with germline, which a read error may explain. CDR3 DNA sequence: TGTGCCAGCGGGGTTCCTCTGGCCAATCCGCCCCAGCATTTT. Protein: CASGVPLANPPQHF. The genes are TRBV6-5 and TRBJ1-5, with D hard to call. CDR1 and CDR2 from the germline V gene are MNHEY and SVGAGI. The CDR3 consists of 14 residues.

This clone has only a few counts. CDR3 DNA: TGCGCCAGCAGTCAATCGGCCGCAGGGGTTGTGTCCACAGATACGCAGTATTTT. Amino acids: CASSQSAAGVVSTDTQYF. This sequence joins TRBV23-1 and TRBJ2-3; TRBD1 is a possible D gene (6 bases). TRBV23-1 is noted as an ORF with a role that remains uncertain. CDR3 length: 18 residues. V lost 0 bases and J 2 bases, leaving 18 bases between the germline ends.

V and J are TRBV30 and TRBJ1-5; D not certain. The CDR3 runs to 13 residues. Germline lookup yields CDR1 GTSNPN and CDR2 SVGIG (reference sequence). Trimming stripped 1 base from V and 3 bases from J, with 7 bases between. CDR3 loop: CAWSAQDNQPQHF. In DNA form, the CDR3 reads TGTGCCTGGAGTGCGCAGGACAATCAGCCCCAGCATTTT.

This clone appeared once. V gene TRBV6-5 combines with J gene TRBJ2-3; D is undetermined. CDR1 MNHEY and CDR2 SVGAGI come from the germline V gene. The CDR3 is 13 residues long. The V end was cut by 10 bases, the J end by 1 base, with 12 bases between. The CDR3, as DNA: TGTGCCACTGTGGCGCCCGGCACAGATACGCAGTATTTT. Translation gives CATVAPGTDTQYF.

This clone was picked up a small number of times. This chain joins TRBV19 and TRBJ2-1; maybe TRBD2 (6 bases). The CDR3 loop spans 14 amino acids. From germline, CDR1 is LNHDA and CDR2 SQIVND (reference sequence). V shed 6 bases and J shed 3 bases, with 12 bases lying between them. The CDR3 DNA sequence: TGTGCCAGTAGCTCAGGGCGGGGCTACAATGAGCAGTTCTTC. Its protein is CASSSGRGYNEQFF.

The V call is TRBV30, the J call TRBJ1-2; no reliable D call. The length of the CDR3 is 16 residues. Per the germline V gene, CDR1 is GTSNPN and CDR2 is SVGIG (reference sequence). V lost 0 bases, J lost 4 bases, and 18 bases lay in between. DNA for the CDR3: TGTGCCTGGAGTGTCGTAAGGTCCAAGTGGGGCTATGGCTACACCTTC. Protein product: CAWSVVRSKWGYGYTF.

This clone was seen more than once but under ten times. V is TRBV7-9 and J is TRBJ1-5; 12 nucleotides match TRBD1. V dropped 5 bases and J dropped 9; count of bases not matched to a gene: 8. Germline CDR1 reads SEHNR; CDR2 reads FQNEAQ (reference sequence). The CDR3 runs to 15 residues. CDR3 sequence (DNA): TGTGCCAGCAGCGCTCCCGGGACAGGGGGCGGGCCCCAGCATTTT. Amino acid sequence: CASSAPGTGGGPQHF.